The clone carrying this TCR beta chain was detected ten times or more. As yet, its antigen is unknown. TCRdb analysed the reads with MiXCR anew, one entry per CDR3 protein. The table includes 560,000 or so distinct CDR3 sequences, more than 15% detected once. The data derive from a study of T cell repertoires in cytomegalovirus infection. J was trimmed by 3 bases and V by 0 bases; bases with no gene match: 4. CDR3 size: 16 residues. Germline CDR1 is SGHTA and CDR2 is FQGTGA. Study-wide results and limits: CMV carriers with the relevant HLA were identified by cumulative public TCR beta family frequency.

The receptor's source is a human donor in good health (CMV status not recorded). Some clones in this sample may be carry-over from other donors' samples. Material for sequencing was CD8+ T cells from PBMCs. The V and J genes are TRBV7-3 and TRBJ2-2, with TRBD1 matching 7 bases. Here the CDR3 reads CASSLTLGQYTGELFF. The CDR3 nucleotides read TGTGCCAGCAGCTTAACGTTGGGACAGTACACCGGGGAGCTGTTTTTT.